This TCR beta chain was identified in a study of OX40 agonist ivuxolimab in advanced cancers. Study overall: Clinicians treated patients with ivuxolimab, an agonistic anti-OX40 (CD134) antibody. Study-wide results and limits: CD4+ and CD8+ blood T cells expanded clonally by week 6 at 0.1 to 3.0 mg/kg. Determination of antigen specificity was not performed for the expanded peripheral T cells.

Of note for this clone: Its target is unknown.

Profiled with immunoSEQ multiplex PCR; TCRdb holds only in-frame clones, not every one. The profile shows 70,000 to 100,000 clones, under 90% of them singletons. Looked up from germline, CDR1 is LGHNA and CDR2 is YSLEER. The CDR3 totals 14 residues. Trimming took off 2 bases at V and 8 bases at J, with 10 bases between the two ends. This specimen was CD4+ or CD8+ T cells sorted from blood, taken in a trial of the OX40 agonist ivuxolimab. The genes are TRBV4-3 and TRBJ1-6; a possible D gene is TRBD1 (6 bases). The clonotype comes from an adult with an advanced solid tumor such as melanoma, head and neck, liver or kidney cancer. CDR3 loop: CASSQNREDSPLHF. CDR3 DNA: TGCGCCAGCAGCCAAAACAGGGAGGATTCACCCCTCCACTTT.